This T cell receptor (beta chain) was sequenced for a study of technical replicates of blood from a handful of donors (dated by TCRdb to 2017 to 2019). The CDR3 starts with the cysteine, ends with the phenylalanine, and has 14 residues. Only the CDR3 part of the read is kept: 42 bases, read in frame from the first base. From V the trimming removes 6 bases and from J it removes 1 base, while the gene matches leave 5 bases of the junction unaccounted for. Reading the germline V gene (reference sequence) gives CDR1 SEHNR and CDR2 FQNEAQ. Receptors were amplified or captured by the immunoSEQ multiplex PCR assay. TCRdb carries this immuneACCESS record with in-frame sequences only. Its versions omit some clonotypes, under half of them owing to an unresolved V gene in the studies checked, with the rest unexplained. The table for this sample lists approximately 79,000 clones; around nine tenths of them were counted only once. The ten top clones hold 0.39% of the sample.

Remarks on this clone: This receptor's antigen is unknown. Qualities for individual bases were not recorded, and no much larger clone is one base off.

The rearranged segments are TRBV7-9 and TRBJ2-7; 8 nucleotides in the junction match TRBD2. This TCR derives from a human donor in good health. Input material: T cells isolated from PBMCs. Here the CDR3 is given as CASSTSGTSYEQYF. In nucleotide form, the sequence is TGTGCCAGCAGTACTAGCGGCACGTCCTACGAGCAGTACTTC.